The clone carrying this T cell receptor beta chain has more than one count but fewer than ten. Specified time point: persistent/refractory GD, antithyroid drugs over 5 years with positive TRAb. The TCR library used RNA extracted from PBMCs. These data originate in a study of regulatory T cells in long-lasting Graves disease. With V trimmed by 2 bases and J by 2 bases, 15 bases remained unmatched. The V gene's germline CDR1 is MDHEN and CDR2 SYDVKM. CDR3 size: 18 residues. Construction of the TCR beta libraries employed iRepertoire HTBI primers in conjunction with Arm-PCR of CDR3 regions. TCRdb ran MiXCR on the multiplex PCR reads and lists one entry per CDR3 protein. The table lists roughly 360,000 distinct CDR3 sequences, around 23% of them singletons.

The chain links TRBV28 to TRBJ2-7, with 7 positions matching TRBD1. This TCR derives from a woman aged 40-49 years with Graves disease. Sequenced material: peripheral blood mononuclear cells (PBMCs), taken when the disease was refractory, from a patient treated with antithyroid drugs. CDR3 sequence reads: CASSLRPLNRGQTYEQYF. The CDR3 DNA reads TGTGCCAGCAGTTTACGCCCCCTAAATAGGGGGCAAACCTACGAGCAGTACTTC.